What follows are 32 T cell receptor beta chains derived from one specimen sequenced in a study of blood T cells in healthy people across ages. Then a second PCR, running about 6 to 11 cycles, was carried out with a sample-barcoded 5' primer and a J-beta primer mix. TCRdb re-derived calls from the 5' RACE reads in MiXCR, one entry per CDR3 protein. The sample contains roughly 790,000 distinct CDR3 sequences, around 46% of which appear only once. Material: blood. All receptors derive from a woman aged 55-70 years in good health.

Ten or more counts support this clonotype. The chain carries TRBV28 and TRBJ2-7, with D possibly being TRBD1 (6 bases). Germline-derived CDR1 and CDR2 are MDHEN and SYDVKM. Trimming left V 7 bases short and J 2 bases short, with 12 bases between. The CDR3 extends over 13 amino acids. CDR3 in DNA: TGTGCCAGCAACCGGGACACTACCTACGAGCAGTACTTC. Residues: CASNRDTTYEQYF.

The chain employs TRBV5-5 and TRBJ1-5, with 7 bases matching TRBD1. Germline CDR1 and CDR2: SGHKS and YYEKEE (reference sequence). The CDR3 runs 14 residues. J was trimmed by 3 bases and V by 2 bases; bases with no gene match: 2. In DNA, the CDR3 is TGTGCCAGCAGCTTCGACAGGGTCAATCAGCCCCAGCATTTT. This codes for CASSFDRVNQPQHF.

The V call is TRBV6-5, the J call TRBJ2-1; 9 positions match TRBD2. Gene TRBJ2-7 matches the end of the DNA better, so the J call may be wrong. Germline CDR1 and CDR2: MNHEY and SVGAGI. The CDR3 extends over 18 amino acids. Written as DNA, the CDR3 is TGTGCCAGCAGCTTACCTGCTAGCGGGGCTAGTTCCTACAATGAGCAGTACTTC. It translates to CASSLPASGASSYNEQYF.

This clonotype came up a few times. The chain is built from TRBV28 and TRBJ2-3; no clear D. The CDR3 consists of 17 residues. From germline, CDR1 is MDHEN and CDR2 SYDVKM. With 5 bases removed from V and 0 bases from J, the gap between germline ends came to 18 bases. In DNA, the CDR3 is TGTGCCAGCAGTCCCGCCCCTGGAACTCCTAGCACAGATACGCAGTATTTT. Amino acid sequence: CASSPAPGTPSTDTQYF.

V gene TRBV3-1 combines with J gene TRBJ2-5; unclear D gene. Trimming removed 3 bases at V and 5 bases at J, with 7 bases between. CDR1 and CDR2 (germline): LGHDT, YNNKEL (reference sequence). The CDR3 consists of 12 residues. Written as DNA, the CDR3 is TGTGCCAGCAGCCAGGTATTGGAGACCCAGTACTTC. Residues: CASSQVLETQYF.

V is TRBV6-2 or TRBV6-3 and J is TRBJ2-5; TRBD1 aligns across 7 bases. Germline V gene lookup returns CDR1 MNHEY and CDR2 SVGEGT. Germline trimming cut 2 bases from V and 3 bases from J; bases unmatched to any gene: 0. The length of the CDR3 is 13 residues. CDR3 sequence (DNA): TGTGCCAGCAGTTACCAGGGGGAAGAGACCCAGTACTTC. Protein: CASSYQGEETQYF.

The rearrangement joins TRBV6-6 to TRBJ2-7; perhaps TRBD2 as D (5 bases). Looked up from germline, CDR1 is MNHNY and CDR2 is SVGAGI (reference sequence). V dropped 10 bases and J dropped 3 bases, with 22 bases sitting between them. The CDR3 has 15 amino acids. CDR3 sequence reads: CATTRGQIGDYEQYF. CDR3 nucleotides: TGTGCCACAACCAGAGGGCAAATTGGGGACTACGAGCAGTACTTC.

The chain links TRBV3-1 to TRBJ1-4; TRBD1 is a possible D gene (5 bases). The germline V gene has CDR1 LGHDT and CDR2 YNNKEL (reference sequence). The CDR3 is made up of 15 amino acids. Trimming removed 4 bases from V and 8 bases from J, with 17 bases in between. CDR3 bases: TGTGCCAGCAGCCTTAGACAGCCCCTTGGAGAAAAACTGTTTTTT. This encodes CASSLRQPLGEKLFF.

This rearrangement joins TRBV4-2 to TRBJ1-2; 10 bases line up with TRBD1. Germline CDR1 is LGHNA and CDR2 is YNFKEQ. V lost 3 bases to trimming and J lost 4 bases; unmatched junction nucleotides: 11. CDR3 length equals 17 residues. CDR3 in DNA: TGTGCCAGCAGCCAGGTTCAGGACAGGGGGGAGGGCTATGGCTACACCTTC. Amino acids: CASSQVQDRGEGYGYTF.

The chain couples TRBV27 to TRBJ2-1; a possible D gene is TRBD2 (7 bases). CDR3 length equals 13 residues. The germline V gene has CDR1 MNHEY and CDR2 SMNVEV (reference sequence). V dropped 5 bases and J dropped 12 bases, with 17 bases sitting between them. Written as DNA, the CDR3 is TGTGCCAGCAGTCGAGGGACGGGGGGCGCGCAGTTCTTC. Protein product: CASSRGTGGAQFF.

V gene TRBV9 combines with J gene TRBJ2-7, with D perhaps assigned TRBD1 or TRBD2 (10 bases each). In germline, CDR1 is SGDLS, CDR2 YYNGEE. The V and J ends lost 3 bases and 6 bases respectively, with 40 bases between them. CDR3 length: 22 residues. The CDR3 bases are TGTGCCAGCAGCGGCACCGGGACAGGGGCGGTGAGCGGGAGGGAAGCCTCTGGCGAGCAGTACTTC. Translation: CASSGTGTGAVSGREASGEQYF.

This clonotype has at least ten counts. V and J are TRBV29-1 and TRBJ2-7; D might be TRBD1 or TRBD2, each matching 5 bases. Looked up from germline, CDR1 is SQVTM and CDR2 is ANQGSEA. This CDR3 region has 14 residues. Trimming stripped 4 bases from V and 5 bases from J, with 18 bases between. The CDR3 spells CSVGGVRGEDEQYF. The CDR3 region has the DNA TGCAGCGTTGGAGGGGTCCGAGGTGAAGACGAGCAGTACTTC.

The chain joins TRBV4-3 to TRBJ1-1; TRBD1 agrees at 8 bases. Germline-derived CDR1 and CDR2 are LGHNA and YSLEER. V lost 0 bases and J lost 6; bases outside the gene matches: 6. CDR3 length: 15 residues. This CDR3 reads CASSQEDRGGAEAFF. Here the CDR3 DNA reads TGCGCCAGCAGCCAAGAAGACAGGGGTGGGGCTGAAGCTTTCTTT.

This chain joins TRBV6-6 and TRBJ1-2, with D possibly matching TRBD1 (6 bases). CDR3 size: 16 residues. Germline-derived CDR1 and CDR2 are MNHNY and SVGAGI (reference sequence). The V gene lost 7 bases and the J gene lost 1 base, with 19 bases spanning the gap. CDR3 sequence reads: CASTDRDTLFNYGYTF. The CDR3 bases are TGTGCCAGCACCGATCGGGACACCCTTTTTAACTATGGCTACACCTTC.

J is TRBJ2-5 and V is TRBV20-1; the match to TRBD2 covers 7 bases. There are 13 residues in the CDR3. The ends lost 3 bases at V and 4 bases at J; junction bases unmatched: 5. Per germline, CDR1 DFQATT and CDR2 SNEGSKA (reference sequence). The DNA for the CDR3 is TGCAGTGCTAGCCTTCCTAGCGGAGAGACCCAGTACTTC. Translating gives CSASLPSGETQYF.

This clonotype was seen a few times. This chain joins TRBV20-1 and TRBJ2-1, with D perhaps TRBD1 (6 bases). The CDR3 sequence is 12 residues long. Germline-derived CDR1 and CDR2 are DFQATT and SNEGSKA (reference sequence). V was trimmed by 6 bases and J by 5 bases, leaving 11 bases between them. The CDR3: CSADRPNNEQFF. DNA of the CDR3: TGCAGTGCAGACAGGCCGAACAATGAGCAGTTCTTC.

The J gene is TRBJ1-5, the V gene TRBV5-4, with a possible D match to TRBD1 (5 bases). Trimming cost V 0 bases and J 9 bases, with 13 bases left between them. Looked up from germline, CDR1 is SGHNT and CDR2 is YYREEE (reference sequence). This CDR3 is 14 amino acids long. The DNA for the CDR3 is TGTGCCAGCAGCTTGGATCGGGGGGTAGGGCCCCAGCATTTT. As protein: CASSLDRGVGPQHF. The full variable domain, in which reference TRBV5-4 and TRBJ1-5 provide the parts outside the CDR3, is ETGVTQSPTHLIKTRGQQVTLRCSSQSGHNTVSWYQQALGQGPQFIFQYYREEENGRGNFPPRFSGLQFPNYSSELNVNALELDDSALYLCASSLDRGVGPQHFGDGTRLSIL.

This clonotype was counted between two and nine times. The rearrangement links TRBV7-6 to TRBJ2-7; D may correspond to TRBD1 or TRBD2 (5 bases each). Trimming took 2 bases from V and 0 from J, leaving 17 bases between them. Germline V lookup: CDR1 SGHVS, CDR2 FNYEAQ. The CDR3 runs 17 residues. The CDR3 nucleotides are TGTGCCAGCAGCTTAAGTTCGAGGGGTATAGGCTCCTACGAGCAGTACTTC. Its protein is CASSLSSRGIGSYEQYF.

This clonotype was recorded a few times. A much larger clone lies one base from this, so it may be a read error. The chain combines TRBV5-1 with TRBJ2-5; 8 bases align to TRBD1. Germline V gene sequence: CDR1 SGHRS, CDR2 YFSETQ. This CDR3 region has 15 residues. V shed 3 bases and J 11 bases; nucleotides not matched to a gene: 15. The CDR3 sequence: CASSYTTGVYNEQYF. The DNA for the CDR3 is TGCGCCAGCAGCTATACGACAGGGGTTTACAATGAGCAGTACTTC.

V usage is TRBV20-1 and J usage is TRBJ2-5, with D maybe TRBD2 (5 bases). The end of the DNA is better explained by TRBJ2-7, so the J call may be wrong. The CDR3 runs 13 residues. CDR1 and CDR2 (germline): DFQATT, SNEGSKA (reference sequence). Here the CDR3 reads CSARALSGGEQYF. In nucleotides, the CDR3 is TGCAGTGCTAGAGCCCTAAGCGGAGGCGAGCAGTACTTC.

The chain is built from TRBV20-1 and TRBJ2-3, with 8 bases lining up with TRBD1. V lost 3 bases, J lost 1 base, and 6 bases stayed unmatched. The CDR3 runs to 15 residues. Germline assignment: CDR1 DFQATT and CDR2 SNEGSKA (reference sequence). The CDR3 region is CSASRTGRGTDTQYF. In nucleotides, the CDR3 is TGCAGTGCTAGTCGGACAGGGCGAGGCACAGATACGCAGTATTTT.

This clonotype was observed a handful of times. In DNA, the CDR3 is TGTGCCAGCAGCACCCGGGACAGTACTAACTATGGCTACACCTTC. Translating it yields CASSTRDSTNYGYTF. The J gene is TRBJ1-2, the V gene TRBV7-2; the match to TRBD1 covers 7 bases. Trimming took 5 bases from V and 0 from J; bases not matched to a gene: 6. CDR1 is SGHTA, CDR2 FQGNSA, per germline. The CDR3 extends over 15 amino acids.

This clonotype has only a few counts. The rearrangement joins TRBV13 to TRBJ2-3, with 15 nucleotides matching TRBD2. Germline trimming cut 5 bases from V and 4 bases from J; bases unmatched to any gene: 4. CDR1 is PRHDT and CDR2 is FYEKMQ in the germline V gene (reference sequence). The CDR3 is made up of 16 amino acids. CDR3 sequence: CASSPWTSGGADTQYF. Here the CDR3 DNA reads TGTGCCAGCAGCCCGTGGACTAGCGGGGGGGCAGATACGCAGTATTTT.

The chain uses TRBV21-1 and TRBJ1-2; the table's D call, TRBD1, has no DNA check behind it. TRBV21-1 constitutes a pseudogene. This CDR3 spans 13 amino acids. The CDR3 loop is CASSNPEGDGYTF. The CDR3 DNA reads TGTGCCAGCAGCAATCCGGAAGGGGATGGCTACACCTTC.

This clonotype was recorded many times. The chain joins TRBV29-1 to TRBJ2-4; 11 nucleotides match TRBD2. Germline values: CDR1 SQVTM, CDR2 ANQGSEA. J gave up 7 bases and V 4 bases, and 0 bases lay outside the gene matches. This CDR3 has 12 amino acids. The CDR3: CSVGTSGNIQYF. The DNA for the CDR3 is TGCAGCGTTGGGACTAGCGGGAACATTCAGTACTTC.

This clonotype was seen only a few times. This chain uses TRBV5-5 with TRBJ2-5; no clear D gene. CDR1 SGHKS and CDR2 YYEKEE come from the germline V gene (reference sequence). Deletions cut 1 base from V and 0 bases from J, with 4 bases between. This CDR3 has 13 amino acids. In nucleotides, the CDR3 is TGTGCCAGCAGCTTGCCCCACCAAGAGACCCAGTACTTC. This translates into CASSLPHQETQYF.

This clonotype appeared a few times. This chain links TRBV25-1 with TRBJ2-2; D ambiguous. CDR1 MGHDK and CDR2 SYGVNS come from the germline V gene. CDR3 length: 16 residues. Trimming pared 3 bases from V and 0 bases from J, leaving 11 bases between. CDR3 amino acids: CASSDPRRSNTGELFF. The CDR3 region has the DNA TGTGCCAGCAGTGATCCTCGACGGTCGAACACCGGGGAGCTGTTTTTT.

In this sample, this clonotype turned up a few times. Relative to the germline gene, one junction end is altered; a read error may explain this. The chain joins TRBV6-6 to TRBJ2-1; 11 bases line up with TRBD2. The CDR3 loop spans 15 amino acids. Germline CDR1 MNHNY, CDR2 SVGAGI (reference sequence). The CDR3 here is CAGSSLLAGVIEQFF. CDR3 sequence (DNA): TGTGCCGGCAGTTCACTACTAGCGGGAGTTATCGAGCAGTTCTTC.

The chain couples TRBV6-2 or TRBV6-3 to TRBJ1-2, with 7 bases that match TRBD1. The germline V gene has CDR1 MNHEY and CDR2 SVGEGT. V shed 7 bases, J shed 8 bases, and the junction held 10 bases outside the gene matches. CDR3 length: 13 amino acids. The CDR3 protein is CASNYRGHDGYTF. The DNA of the CDR3 is TGTGCCAGCAACTACAGGGGTCACGACGGCTACACCTTC.

This clonotype came up once. This could be a read error, since a much larger clone is one nucleotide away. Here the CDR3 DNA reads TGCAGTGCTAGAGATGAAGCGGGGACTCTTTACAATGAGCAGTACTTC. Residues: CSARDEAGTLYNEQYF. The chain couples TRBV20-1 to TRBJ2-4; 7 positions agree with TRBD2. The CDR3 has 16 residues. The ends lost 0 bases at V and 13 bases at J; junction bases unmatched: 18. CDR1 is DFQATT, CDR2 SNEGSKA, per germline (reference sequence).

V usage is TRBV6-5 and J usage is TRBJ1-2; D not resolved. Germline V lookup: CDR1 MNHEY, CDR2 SVGAGI. The CDR3 sequence is 13 residues long. Trimming removed 2 bases from V and 4 bases from J, with 8 bases in between. The CDR3 is CASSYVPGYGYTF. CDR3 DNA: TGTGCCAGCAGTTACGTGCCGGGCTATGGCTACACCTTC.

This clonotype appeared a few times. This chain uses TRBV12-3 or TRBV12-4 with TRBJ2-5; possible D gene TRBD2, 5 bases. The CDR3 consists of 15 residues. V lost 0 bases, J lost 5 bases, and 13 bases lay in between. The chain's CDR3 is CASSLAPAGRETQYF. In nucleotides, the CDR3 is TGTGCCAGCAGTTTAGCCCCGGCGGGTAGGGAGACCCAGTACTTC.